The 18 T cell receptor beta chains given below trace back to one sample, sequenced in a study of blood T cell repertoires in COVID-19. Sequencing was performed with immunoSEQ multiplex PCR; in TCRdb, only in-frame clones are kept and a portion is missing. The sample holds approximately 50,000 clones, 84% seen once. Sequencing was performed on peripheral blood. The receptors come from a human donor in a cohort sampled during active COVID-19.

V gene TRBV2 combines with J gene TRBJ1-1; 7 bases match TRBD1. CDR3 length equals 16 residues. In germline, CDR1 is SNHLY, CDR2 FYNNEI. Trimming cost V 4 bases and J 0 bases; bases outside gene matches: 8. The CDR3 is CASSVTGSGVNTEAFF. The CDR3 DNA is TGTGCCAGCAGTGTGACAGGGTCGGGCGTGAACACTGAAGCTTTCTTT.

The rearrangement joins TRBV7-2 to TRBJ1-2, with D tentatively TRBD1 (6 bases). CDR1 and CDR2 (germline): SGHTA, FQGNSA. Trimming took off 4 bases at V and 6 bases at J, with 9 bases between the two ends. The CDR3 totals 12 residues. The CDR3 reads CASSSQGNGYTF. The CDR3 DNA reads TGTGCCAGCAGCTCACAGGGAAATGGCTACACCTTC.

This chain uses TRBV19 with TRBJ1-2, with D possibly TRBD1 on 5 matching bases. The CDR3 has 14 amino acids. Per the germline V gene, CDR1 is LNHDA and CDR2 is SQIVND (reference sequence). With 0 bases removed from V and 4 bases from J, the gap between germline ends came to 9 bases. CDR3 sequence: CASSIESGFYGYTF. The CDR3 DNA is TGTGCCAGTAGTATAGAGTCAGGGTTCTATGGCTACACCTTC.

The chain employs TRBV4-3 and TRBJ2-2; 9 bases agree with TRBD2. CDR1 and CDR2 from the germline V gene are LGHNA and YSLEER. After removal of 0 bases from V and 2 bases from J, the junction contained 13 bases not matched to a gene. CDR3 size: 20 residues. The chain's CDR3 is CASSQDHKRGSGSNTGELFF. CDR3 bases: TGCGCCAGCAGCCAAGATCATAAAAGGGGTAGCGGGAGTAACACCGGGGAGCTGTTTTTT.

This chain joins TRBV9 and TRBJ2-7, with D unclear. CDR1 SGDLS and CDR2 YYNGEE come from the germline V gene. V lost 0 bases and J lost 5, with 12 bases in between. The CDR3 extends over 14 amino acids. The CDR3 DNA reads TGTGCCAGCAGCGTAGGCCCAGGTTTTGACGAGCAGTACTTC. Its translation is CASSVGPGFDEQYF.

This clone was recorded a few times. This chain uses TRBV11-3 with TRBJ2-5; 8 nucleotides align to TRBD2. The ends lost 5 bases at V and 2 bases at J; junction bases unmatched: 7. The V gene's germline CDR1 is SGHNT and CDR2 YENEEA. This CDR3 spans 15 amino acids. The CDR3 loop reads CASSTLAGYQETQYF. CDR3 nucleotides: TGTGCCAGCAGCACCCTAGCGGGCTATCAAGAGACCCAGTACTTC.

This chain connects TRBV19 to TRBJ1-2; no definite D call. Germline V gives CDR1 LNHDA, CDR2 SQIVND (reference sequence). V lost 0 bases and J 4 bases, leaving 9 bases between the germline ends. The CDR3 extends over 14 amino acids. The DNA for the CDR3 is TGTGCCAGTAGTATAGAACGAGGTCCCTATGGCTACACCTTC. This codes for CASSIERGPYGYTF.

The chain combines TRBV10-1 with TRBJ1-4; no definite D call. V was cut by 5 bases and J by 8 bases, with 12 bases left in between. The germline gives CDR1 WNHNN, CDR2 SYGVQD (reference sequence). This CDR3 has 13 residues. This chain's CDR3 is CASSPSLREKLFF. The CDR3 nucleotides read TGCGCCAGCAGTCCGAGCCTCCGGGAAAAACTGTTTTTT.

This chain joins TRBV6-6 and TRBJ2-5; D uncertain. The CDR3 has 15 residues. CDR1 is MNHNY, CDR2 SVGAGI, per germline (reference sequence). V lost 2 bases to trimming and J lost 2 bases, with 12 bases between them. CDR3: CASSYNSEDQETQYF. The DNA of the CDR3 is TGTGCCAGCAGTTACAATAGTGAAGATCAAGAGACCCAGTACTTC.

Here the CDR3 DNA reads TGTGCCAGCAGCTCCCTGTTTTCCGAGCAGTACTTC. Amino acid sequence: CASSSLFSEQYF. V gene TRBV7-9 combines with J gene TRBJ2-7, with D unclear. Trimming removed 4 bases at V and 6 bases at J, with 10 bases between. Germline V gene lookup returns CDR1 SEHNR and CDR2 FQNEAQ (reference sequence). This CDR3 comprises 12 residues. Using reference TRBV7-9 and TRBJ2-7 for the parts outside the CDR3, the full variable domain is DTGVSQNPRHKITKRGQNVTFRCDPISEHNRLYWYRQTLGQGPEFLTYFQNEAQLEKSRLLSDRFSAERPKGSFSTLEIQRTEQGDSAMYLCASSSLFSEQYFGPGTRLTVT.

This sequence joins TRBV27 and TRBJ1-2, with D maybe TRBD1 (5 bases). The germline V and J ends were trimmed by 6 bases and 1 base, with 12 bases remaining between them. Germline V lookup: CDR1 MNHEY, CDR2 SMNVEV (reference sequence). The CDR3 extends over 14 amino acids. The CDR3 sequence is CASRRVDSNYGYTF. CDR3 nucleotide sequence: TGTGCCAGCAGGCGAGTCGACAGTAACTATGGCTACACCTTC.

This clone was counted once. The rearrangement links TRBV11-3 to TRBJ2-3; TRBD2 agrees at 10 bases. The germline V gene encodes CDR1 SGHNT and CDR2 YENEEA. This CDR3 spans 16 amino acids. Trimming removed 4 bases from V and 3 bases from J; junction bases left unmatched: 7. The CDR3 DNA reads TGTGCCAGCAGCTCGCCCGGAGCGGGAGGGACAGATACGCAGTATTTT. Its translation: CASSSPGAGGTDTQYF.

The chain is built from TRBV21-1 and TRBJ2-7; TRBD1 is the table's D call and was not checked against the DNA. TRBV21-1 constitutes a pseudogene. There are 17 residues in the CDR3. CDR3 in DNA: TGTGCCAGCAGCCCTCGCAGGCACAGGGGCCAGCCCTACGAGCAGTACTTC. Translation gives CASSPRRHRGQPYEQYF.

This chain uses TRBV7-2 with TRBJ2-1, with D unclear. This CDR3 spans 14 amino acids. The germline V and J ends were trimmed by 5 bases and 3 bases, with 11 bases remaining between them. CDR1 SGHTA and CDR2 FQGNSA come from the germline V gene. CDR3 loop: CASSPSPDYNEQFF. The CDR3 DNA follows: TGTGCCAGCAGCCCTAGTCCGGACTACAATGAGCAGTTCTTC.

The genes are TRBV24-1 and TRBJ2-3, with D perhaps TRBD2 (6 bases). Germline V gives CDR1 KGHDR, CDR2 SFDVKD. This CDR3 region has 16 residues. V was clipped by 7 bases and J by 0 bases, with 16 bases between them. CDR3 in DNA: TGTGCCACCAGGGGACTTAGCGGATCTAGCACAGATACGCAGTATTTT. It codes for CATRGLSGSSTDTQYF.

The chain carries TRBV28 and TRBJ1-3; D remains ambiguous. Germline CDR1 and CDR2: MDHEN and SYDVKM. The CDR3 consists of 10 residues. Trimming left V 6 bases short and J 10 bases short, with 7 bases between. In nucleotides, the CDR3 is TGTGCCAGCAGGGCAAGAACCATATATTTT. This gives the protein CASRARTIYF.

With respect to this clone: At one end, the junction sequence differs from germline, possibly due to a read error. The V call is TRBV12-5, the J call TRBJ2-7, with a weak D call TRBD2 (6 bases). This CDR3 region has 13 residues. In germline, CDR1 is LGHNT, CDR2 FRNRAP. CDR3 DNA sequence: TGTGCTAGTGGTTTGGTACTCTCCTCGGGAGTTCACTTC. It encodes CASGLVLSSGVHF.

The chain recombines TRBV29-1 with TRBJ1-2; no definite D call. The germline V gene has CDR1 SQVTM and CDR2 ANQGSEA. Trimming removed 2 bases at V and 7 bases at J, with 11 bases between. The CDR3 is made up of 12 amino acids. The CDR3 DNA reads TGCAGCGTTGAAACACAGTTGAGTGGCTACACCTTC. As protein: CSVETQLSGYTF.